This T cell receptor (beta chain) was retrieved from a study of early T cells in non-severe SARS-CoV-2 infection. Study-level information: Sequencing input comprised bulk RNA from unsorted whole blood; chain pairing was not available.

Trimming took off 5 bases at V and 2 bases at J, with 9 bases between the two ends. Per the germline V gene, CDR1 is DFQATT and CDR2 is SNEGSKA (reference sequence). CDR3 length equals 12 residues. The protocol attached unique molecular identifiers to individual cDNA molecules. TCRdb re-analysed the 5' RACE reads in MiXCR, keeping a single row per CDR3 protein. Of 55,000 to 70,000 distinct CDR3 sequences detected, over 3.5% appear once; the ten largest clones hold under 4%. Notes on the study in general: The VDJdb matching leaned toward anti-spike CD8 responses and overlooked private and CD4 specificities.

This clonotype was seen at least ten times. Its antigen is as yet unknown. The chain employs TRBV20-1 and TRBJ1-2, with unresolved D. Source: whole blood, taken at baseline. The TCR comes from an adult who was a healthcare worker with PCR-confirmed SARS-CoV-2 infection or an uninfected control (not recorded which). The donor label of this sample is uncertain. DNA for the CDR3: TGCAGTGCTCCCCGGAGGAACTATGGCTACACCTTC. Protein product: CSAPRRNYGYTF.